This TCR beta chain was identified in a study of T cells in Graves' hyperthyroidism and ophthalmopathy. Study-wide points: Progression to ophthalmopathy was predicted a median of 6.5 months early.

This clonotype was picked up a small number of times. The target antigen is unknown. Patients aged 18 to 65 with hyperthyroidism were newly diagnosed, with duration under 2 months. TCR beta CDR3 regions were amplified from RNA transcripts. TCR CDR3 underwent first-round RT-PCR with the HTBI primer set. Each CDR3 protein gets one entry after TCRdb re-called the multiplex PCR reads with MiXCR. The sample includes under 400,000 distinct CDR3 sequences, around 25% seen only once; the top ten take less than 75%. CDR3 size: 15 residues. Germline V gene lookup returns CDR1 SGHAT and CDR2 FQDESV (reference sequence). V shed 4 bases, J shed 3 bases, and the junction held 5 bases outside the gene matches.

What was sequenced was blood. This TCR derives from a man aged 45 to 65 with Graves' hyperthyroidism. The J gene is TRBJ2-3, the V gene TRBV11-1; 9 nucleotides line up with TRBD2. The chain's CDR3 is CASSSGLAITDTQYF. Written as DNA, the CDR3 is TGTGCCAGCAGCTCCGGACTAGCGATAACAGATACGCAGTATTTT.